These 18 T cell receptor beta chains originate from one sample sequenced in a study of OX40 agonist ivuxolimab in advanced cancers. The protocol was immunoSEQ multiplex PCR, while the TCRdb copy is restricted to in-frame clones and leaves out a portion. The sample includes around 67,000 clones, around 83% of them seen just once. The sequencing here drew on CD4+ or CD8+ T cells sorted from blood, taken in a trial of the OX40 agonist ivuxolimab. These receptors all come from an adult with an advanced solid tumor such as melanoma, head and neck, liver or kidney cancer.

The CDR3 sequence: CASSFGGRETQYF. The CDR3 coding sequence is TGTGCCAGCAGCTTCGGCGGGAGAGAGACCCAGTACTTC. The chain is built from TRBV7-9 and TRBJ2-5; 7 nucleotides line up with TRBD2. This CDR3 region has 13 residues. With 3 bases clipped from V and 4 bases from J, the junction kept 2 bases outside the gene matches. Germline V gene data show CDR1 as SEHNR and CDR2 as FQNEAQ (reference sequence).

The rearrangement uses TRBV4-2 and TRBJ2-5; D not resolved. Germline V lookup: CDR1 LGHNA, CDR2 YNFKEQ. V was shortened by 4 bases and J by 5 bases, with 14 bases between the two germline ends. The CDR3 has 14 amino acids. CDR3 sequence reads: CASSLDPGLETQYF. The DNA of the CDR3 is TGTGCCAGCAGCCTAGACCCAGGTCTTGAGACCCAGTACTTC.

The V and J genes are TRBV6-5 and TRBJ1-2, with 8 bases fitting TRBD1. CDR1 is MNHEY and CDR2 is SVGAGI in the germline V gene. V lost 7 bases to trimming and J lost 4 bases; unmatched junction nucleotides: 5. The CDR3 runs to 13 residues. The CDR3, as DNA: TGTGCCAGCATTTCAGGGGGCGGCTATGGCTACACCTTC. It codes for CASISGGGYGYTF.

CDR3 sequence reads: CAGAGALGNEQFF. For the CDR3, the DNA is TGTGCCGGAGCGGGGGCACTTGGCAATGAGCAGTTCTTC. The gene calls are TRBV7-9 and TRBJ2-1; 8 bases match TRBD2. This CDR3 spans 13 amino acids. Germline assignment: CDR1 SEHNR and CDR2 FQNEAQ (reference sequence). Trimming removed 11 bases from V and 6 bases from J; junction bases left unmatched: 9. The full variable domain, in which reference TRBV7-9 and TRBJ2-1 provide the parts outside the CDR3, is DTGVSQNPRHKITKRGQNVTFRCDPISEHNRLYWYRQTLGQGPEFLTYFQNEAQLEKSRLLSDRFSAERPKGSFSTLEIQRTEQGDSAMYLCAGAGALGNEQFFGPGTRLTVL.

The genes are TRBV30 and TRBJ2-7; the D is unclear. The germline V and J ends were trimmed by 2 bases and 4 bases, with 21 bases remaining between them. Germline V CDR1 and CDR2: GTSNPN, SVGIG (reference sequence). The CDR3 is 16 amino acids. The CDR3 reads CAWSSGRVRYPYEQYF. The CDR3 nucleotides read TGTGCCTGGAGTAGTGGTCGCGTCAGATACCCTTACGAGCAGTACTTC.

The CDR3 region is CASSLDGAGPLHF. The CDR3 coding sequence is TGCGCCAGCAGCTTGGATGGGGCAGGACCCCTCCACTTT. The chain carries TRBV5-1 and TRBJ1-6; perhaps TRBD1 as D (5 bases). V was trimmed by 0 bases and J by 12 bases, leaving 10 bases between them. The germline V gene encodes CDR1 SGHRS and CDR2 YFSETQ. The CDR3 has 13 amino acids.

This clone was seen only a few times. This chain connects TRBV20-1 to TRBJ1-1; D is unresolved. Germline V gene data show CDR1 as DFQATT and CDR2 as SNEGSKA (reference sequence). The CDR3 loop spans 11 amino acids. Trimming stripped 3 bases from V and 1 base from J, with 3 bases between. Here the CDR3 reads CSASRNTEAFF. CDR3 nucleotide sequence: TGCAGTGCTAGTAGGAACACTGAAGCTTTCTTT.

In this sample, this clone turned up a few times. The rearrangement links TRBV11-2 to TRBJ1-1; 7 bases fit TRBD1. The CDR3 consists of 16 residues. Germline V gives CDR1 SGHAT, CDR2 FQNNGV. The V segment lost 2 bases and the J segment 8 bases; nucleotides outside the gene matches: 14. The CDR3 protein is CASSLIGGTGAREAFF. CDR3 sequence (DNA): TGTGCCAGCAGCTTAATAGGTGGCACAGGGGCCAGGGAAGCTTTCTTT.

The gene calls are TRBV5-4 and TRBJ2-5; D may correspond to TRBD1 or TRBD2 (6 bases each). Germline V lookup: CDR1 SGHNT, CDR2 YYREEE (reference sequence). The CDR3 has 14 amino acids. The V end was cut by 3 bases, the J end by 5 bases, with 14 bases between. CDR3 amino acids: CASSWEQGGETQYF. CDR3 bases: TGTGCCAGCAGCTGGGAACAGGGAGGTGAGACCCAGTACTTC.

This clone was counted a few times. The rearrangement joins TRBV11-3 to TRBJ2-7, with TRBD1 as a possible D gene (6 bases). The CDR3 extends over 12 amino acids. Germline assignment: CDR1 SGHNT and CDR2 YENEEA. V was cut by 5 bases and J by 4 bases, with 9 bases left in between. The CDR3 loop reads CASSGTGYEQYF. The CDR3 nucleotides read TGTGCCAGCAGCGGTACAGGGTACGAGCAGTACTTC. The whole variable domain, filled in from reference TRBV11-3 and TRBJ2-7, reads EAGVVQSPRYKIIEKKQPVAFWCNPISGHNTLYWYLQNLGQGPELLIRYENEEAVDDSQLPKDRFSAERLKGVDSTLKIQPAELGDSAVYLCASSGTGYEQYFGPGTRLTVT.

This rearrangement joins TRBV6-1 to TRBJ2-5, with unresolved D. From germline, CDR1 is MNHNS and CDR2 SASEGT. V lost 1 base and J 5 bases, leaving 5 bases between the germline ends. The CDR3 extends over 12 amino acids. The CDR3 region is CASSEGKETQYF. CDR3 DNA sequence: TGTGCCAGCAGTGAAGGGAAGGAGACCCAGTACTTC.

The rearrangement links TRBV19 to TRBJ2-7; 7 bases match TRBD2. The CDR3 covers 15 residues. The germline gives CDR1 LNHDA, CDR2 SQIVND (reference sequence). With V trimmed by 6 bases and J by 0 bases, 8 bases remained unmatched. CDR3 loop: CASRPRDYLSYEQYF. The CDR3 DNA reads TGTGCCAGTAGACCTAGGGACTACCTCTCCTACGAGCAGTACTTC.

The chain couples TRBV7-2 to TRBJ1-1; D unclear. This CDR3 contains 13 residues. Germline loops: CDR1 SGHTA, CDR2 FQGNSA. Trimming left V 2 bases short and J 6 bases short, with 10 bases between. CDR3 sequence (DNA): TGTGCCAGCAGCTTAAGGCAGTTGGCTGAAGCTTTCTTT. It translates to CASSLRQLAEAFF.

The chain uses TRBV2 and TRBJ1-1, with no clear D. Germline CDR1 SNHLY, CDR2 FYNNEI. V shed 8 bases and J shed 2 bases, with 6 bases lying between them. This CDR3 is 11 amino acids long. For the CDR3, the DNA is TGTGCCAGCGGAGCTAACACTGAAGCTTTCTTT. Translation gives CASGANTEAFF.

The chain has TRBV14 and TRBJ1-2, with D unclear. Germline V gene data show CDR1 as SGHDN and CDR2 as FVKESK. V was shortened by 1 base and J by 2 bases, with 5 bases between the two germline ends. The CDR3 runs 13 residues. The CDR3 region has the DNA TGTGCCAGCAGCCAAGGATTAAACTATGGCTACACCTTC. This sequence encodes CASSQGLNYGYTF.

The rearrangement links TRBV7-8 to TRBJ1-5; D perhaps matches TRBD1 (6 bases). V shed 1 base and J shed 3 bases, with 16 bases lying between them. CDR1 is SGHVS, CDR2 FQNEAQ, per germline. This CDR3 is 17 amino acids long. The CDR3 DNA follows: TGTGCCAGCAGCTTAGAGGTTGTCAGGGGCTACAATCAGCCCCAGCATTTT. Translated, it gives CASSLEVVRGYNQPQHF.

This chain connects TRBV10-2 to TRBJ2-1; perhaps TRBD2 as D (6 bases). V was clipped by 10 bases and J by 0 bases, with 19 bases between them. The germline gives CDR1 WSHSY, CDR2 SAAADI. This CDR3 has 16 residues. The CDR3 protein is CATLGAGPPSYNEQFF. In DNA form, the CDR3 reads TGCGCCACCCTAGGGGCGGGACCTCCCTCCTACAATGAGCAGTTCTTC.

The chain is built from TRBV6-1 and TRBJ1-3; D might be TRBD1 (5 bases). The germline CDR1 and CDR2 sequences are MNHNS and SASEGT. Trimming pared 10 bases from V and 2 bases from J, leaving 15 bases between. CDR3 length: 14 amino acids. The CDR3 region is CATAIGVAGNTIYF. CDR3 bases: TGTGCCACAGCGATAGGGGTCGCTGGAAACACCATATATTTT.